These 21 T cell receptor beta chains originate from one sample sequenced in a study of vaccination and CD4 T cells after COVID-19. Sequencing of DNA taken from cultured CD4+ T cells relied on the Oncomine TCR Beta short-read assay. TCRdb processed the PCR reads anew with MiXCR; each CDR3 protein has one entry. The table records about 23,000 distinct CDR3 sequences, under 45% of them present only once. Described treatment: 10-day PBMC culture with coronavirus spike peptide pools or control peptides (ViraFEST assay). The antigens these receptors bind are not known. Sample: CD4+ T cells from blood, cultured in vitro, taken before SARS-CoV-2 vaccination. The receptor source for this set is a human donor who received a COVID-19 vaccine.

CDR3 in amino acids: CASSLPGPDTQYF. The CDR3, as DNA: TGTGCCAGCAGCTTGCCAGGGCCAGATACGCAGTATTTT. V usage is TRBV5-4 and J usage is TRBJ2-3; maybe TRBD1 (5 bases). The CDR3 is made up of 13 amino acids. Germline V gene data show CDR1 as SGHNT and CDR2 as YYREEE (reference sequence). V lost 1 base to trimming and J lost 4 bases, with 7 bases between them.

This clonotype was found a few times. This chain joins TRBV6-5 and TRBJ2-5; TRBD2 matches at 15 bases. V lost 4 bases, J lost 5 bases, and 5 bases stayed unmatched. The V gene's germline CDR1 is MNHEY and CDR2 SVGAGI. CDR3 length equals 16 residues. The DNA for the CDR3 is TGTGCCAGCAGTTGGACTAGCGGGGGGGCCGGGGAGACCCAGTACTTC. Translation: CASSWTSGGAGETQYF.

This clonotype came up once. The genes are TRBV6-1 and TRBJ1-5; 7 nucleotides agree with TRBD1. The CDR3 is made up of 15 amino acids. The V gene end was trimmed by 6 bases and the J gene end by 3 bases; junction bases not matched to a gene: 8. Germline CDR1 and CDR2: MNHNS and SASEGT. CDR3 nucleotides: TGTGCCAGCAGGTTACAGGGGTTTAACAATCAGCCCCAGCATTTT. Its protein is CASRLQGFNNQPQHF.

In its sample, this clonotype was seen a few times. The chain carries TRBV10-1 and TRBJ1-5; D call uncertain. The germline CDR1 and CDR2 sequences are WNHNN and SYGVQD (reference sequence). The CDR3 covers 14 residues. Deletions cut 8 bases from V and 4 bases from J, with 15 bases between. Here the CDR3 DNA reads TGCGCCAGCTCCGAGGCTGGGATTAATCAGCCCCAGCATTTT. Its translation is CASSEAGINQPQHF.

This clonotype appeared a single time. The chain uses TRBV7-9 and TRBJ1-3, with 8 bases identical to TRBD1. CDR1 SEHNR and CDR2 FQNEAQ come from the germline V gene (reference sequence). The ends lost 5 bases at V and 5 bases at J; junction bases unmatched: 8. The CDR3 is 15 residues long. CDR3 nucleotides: TGTGCCAGCAGCCCCGGACAGGGTAGCAGAAACACCATATATTTT. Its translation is CASSPGQGSRNTIYF.

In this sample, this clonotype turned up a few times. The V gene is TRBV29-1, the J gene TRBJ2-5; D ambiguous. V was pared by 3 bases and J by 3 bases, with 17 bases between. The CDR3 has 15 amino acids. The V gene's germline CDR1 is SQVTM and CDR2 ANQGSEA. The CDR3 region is CSVEGGPTLEETQYF. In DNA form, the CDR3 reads TGCAGCGTTGAGGGTGGCCCAACTCTTGAAGAGACCCAGTACTTC.

The CDR3 spells CATAAENQPQHF. CDR3 DNA: TGTGCCACCGCCGCAGAAAATCAGCCCCAGCATTTT. The chain employs TRBV6-1 and TRBJ1-5; D unclear. Between the trimmed V and J ends, which lost 10 bases and 4 bases, there was a span of 11 bases. CDR3 length equals 12 residues. The germline gives CDR1 MNHNS, CDR2 SASEGT.

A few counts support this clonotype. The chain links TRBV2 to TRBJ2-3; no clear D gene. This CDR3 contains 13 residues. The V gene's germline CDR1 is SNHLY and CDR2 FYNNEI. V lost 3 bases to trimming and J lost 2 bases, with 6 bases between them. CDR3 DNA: TGTGCCAGCAGTGACGACAACACAGATACGCAGTATTTT. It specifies CASSDDNTDTQYF. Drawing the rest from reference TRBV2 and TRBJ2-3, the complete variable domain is EPEVTQTPSHQVTQMGQEVILRCVPISNHLYFYWYRQILGQKVEFLVSFYNNEISEKSEIFDDQFSVERPDGSNFTLKIRSTKLEDSAMYFCASSDDNTDTQYFGPGTRLTVL.

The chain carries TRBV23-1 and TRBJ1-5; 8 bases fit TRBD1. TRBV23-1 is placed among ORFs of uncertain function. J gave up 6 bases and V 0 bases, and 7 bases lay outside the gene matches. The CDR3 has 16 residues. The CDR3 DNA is TGCGCCAGCAGTCAATCGGACAGGGTATTGGGTCAGCCCCAGCATTTT. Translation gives CASSQSDRVLGQPQHF.

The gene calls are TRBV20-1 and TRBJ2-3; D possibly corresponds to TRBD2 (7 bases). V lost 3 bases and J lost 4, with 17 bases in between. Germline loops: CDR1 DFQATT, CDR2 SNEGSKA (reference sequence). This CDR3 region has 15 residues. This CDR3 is CSASRQRGRADTQYF. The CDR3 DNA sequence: TGCAGTGCTAGTCGTCAAAGGGGGAGGGCAGATACGCAGTATTTT.

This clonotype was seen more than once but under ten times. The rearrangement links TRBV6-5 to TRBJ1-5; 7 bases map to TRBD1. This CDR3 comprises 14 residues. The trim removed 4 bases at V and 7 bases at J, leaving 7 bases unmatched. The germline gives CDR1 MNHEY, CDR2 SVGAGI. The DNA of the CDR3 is TGTGCCAGCAGTTCCGCAGACAGGGTCCAGCCCCAGCATTTT. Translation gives CASSSADRVQPQHF.

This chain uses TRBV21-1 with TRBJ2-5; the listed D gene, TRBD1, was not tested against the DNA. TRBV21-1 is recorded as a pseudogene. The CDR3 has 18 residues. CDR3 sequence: CASSKKDSKCWYQETQYF. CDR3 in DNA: TGTGCCAGCAGCAAAAAGGACAGTAAATGCTGGTACCAAGAGACCCAGTACTTC.

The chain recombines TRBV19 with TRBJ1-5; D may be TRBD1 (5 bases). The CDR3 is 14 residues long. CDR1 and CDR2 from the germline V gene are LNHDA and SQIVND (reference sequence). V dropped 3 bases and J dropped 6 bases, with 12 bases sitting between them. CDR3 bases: TGTGCCAGTAGTATTGCAGGGTTAGGTCAGCCCCAGCATTTT. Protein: CASSIAGLGQPQHF.

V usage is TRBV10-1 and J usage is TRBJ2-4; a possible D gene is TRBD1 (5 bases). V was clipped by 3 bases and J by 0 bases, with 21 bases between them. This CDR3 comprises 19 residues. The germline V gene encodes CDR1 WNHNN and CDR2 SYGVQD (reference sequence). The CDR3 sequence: CASSDHYPTGGEAKNIQYF. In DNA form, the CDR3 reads TGCGCCAGCAGTGACCACTACCCTACAGGCGGTGAAGCCAAAAACATTCAGTACTTC.

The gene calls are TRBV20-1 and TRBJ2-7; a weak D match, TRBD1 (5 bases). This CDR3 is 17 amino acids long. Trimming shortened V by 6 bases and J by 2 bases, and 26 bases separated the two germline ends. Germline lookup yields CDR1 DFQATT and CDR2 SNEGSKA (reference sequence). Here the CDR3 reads CSATFTGTRRSPYEQYF. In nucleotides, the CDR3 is TGCAGTGCCACATTCACAGGCACCCGCAGATCCCCCTACGAGCAGTACTTC.

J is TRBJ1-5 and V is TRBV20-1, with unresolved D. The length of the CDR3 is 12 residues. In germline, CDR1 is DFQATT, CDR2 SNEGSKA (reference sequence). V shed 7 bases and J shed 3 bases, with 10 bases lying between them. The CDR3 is CSVWRLNQPQHF. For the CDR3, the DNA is TGCAGTGTTTGGAGACTCAATCAGCCCCAGCATTTT.

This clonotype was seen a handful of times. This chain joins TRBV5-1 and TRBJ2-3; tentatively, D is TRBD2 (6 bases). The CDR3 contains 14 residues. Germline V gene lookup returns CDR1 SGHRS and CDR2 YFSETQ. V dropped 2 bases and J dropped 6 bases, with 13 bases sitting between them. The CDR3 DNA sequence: TGCGCCAGCAGCTTTGATACTAGCAGGGATACGCAGTATTTT. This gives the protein CASSFDTSRDTQYF.

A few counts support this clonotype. CDR3 coding DNA: TGTGCCAGCAGCAAAGTCTTTTCGGGACAGGGGGCGCATTTAAGTAGGGGAGATACGCAGTATTTT. Translating it yields CASSKVFSGQGAHLSRGDTQYF. This chain joins TRBV21-1 and TRBJ2-3; the D call TRBD1 from the table was never checked on the DNA. TRBV21-1 is noted as a pseudogene. This CDR3 is 22 amino acids long.

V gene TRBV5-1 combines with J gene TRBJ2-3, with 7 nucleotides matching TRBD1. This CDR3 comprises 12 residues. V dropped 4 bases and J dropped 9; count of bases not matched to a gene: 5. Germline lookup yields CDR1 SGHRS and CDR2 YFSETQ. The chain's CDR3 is CASSQGQSTQYF. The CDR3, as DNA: TGCGCCAGCAGCCAGGGACAGAGCACGCAGTATTTT.

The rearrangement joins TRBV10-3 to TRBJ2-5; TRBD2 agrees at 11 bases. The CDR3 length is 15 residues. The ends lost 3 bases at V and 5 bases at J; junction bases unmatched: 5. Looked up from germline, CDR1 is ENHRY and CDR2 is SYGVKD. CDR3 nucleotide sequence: TGTGCCATCAGTGATAGCGGGGGGGCCTATGAGACCCAGTACTTC. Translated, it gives CAISDSGGAYETQYF.

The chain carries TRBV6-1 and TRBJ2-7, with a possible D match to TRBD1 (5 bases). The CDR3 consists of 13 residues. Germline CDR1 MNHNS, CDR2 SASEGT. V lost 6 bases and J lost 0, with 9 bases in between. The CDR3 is CASRRTYSYEQYF. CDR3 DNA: TGTGCCAGCAGACGGACATACTCCTACGAGCAGTACTTC.